Listed below are T cell receptor beta chains from one sample, sequenced in a study of T cells in Graves' hyperthyroidism and ophthalmopathy. Each CDR3 protein gets one entry after TCRdb re-called the multiplex PCR reads with MiXCR. Of roughly 240,000 distinct CDR3 sequences in the sample, 15% to 20% were seen once. Sequencing input: blood. All receptors come from a woman younger than 30 with Graves' ophthalmopathy. CDR3s include the opening cysteine and the closing phenylalanine or tryptophan. The D gene is left open where the match is weak. Where a row states a size, it is once, few, many or the class of an expanded clone; other rows omit it.

v_call	clone_size	j_call	d_call	cdr3_aa	cdr3_nt
TRBV2	many	TRBJ1-1	TRBD1	CASTTGTGPSQAFF	TGTGCCAGCACAACCGGGACAGGGCCTTCTCAAGCTTTCTTT
TRBV5-4	few	TRBJ2-7	TRBD1	CASSWTGGSYEQYF	TGTGCCAGCAGCTGGACAGGGGGTTCCTACGAGCAGTACTTC
TRBV9	few	TRBJ1-2	NA	CASSEGLGYTF	TGTGCCAGCAGCGAGGGGCTTGGCTACACCTTC
TRBV9	many	TRBJ1-3	NA	CASSVAASGNTIYF	TGTGCCAGCAGCGTAGCAGCCTCTGGAAACACCATATATTTT
TRBV13	many	TRBJ2-4	NA	CASSLWGRPKNIQYF	TGTGCCAGCAGCTTATGGGGGAGGCCCAAAAACATTCAGTACTTC
TRBV4-1	few	TRBJ1-1	NA	CASSQPGVNTEAFF	TGCGCCAGCAGCCAACCAGGGGTGAACACTGAAGCTTTCTTT
TRBV19	NA	TRBJ2-1	NA	CASSPPGIPNEQFF	TGTGCCAGTAGTCCCCCCGGGATTCCCAATGAGCAGTTCTTC
TRBV20-1	many	TRBJ2-2	TRBD2	CSARSAGTSGKSKDTGELFF	TGCAGTGCTAGATCAGCCGGGACTAGCGGGAAAAGTAAGGACACCGGGGAGCTGTTTTTT
TRBV20-1	many	TRBJ2-1	TRBD2	CSARGLAGGVLEQFF	TGCAGTGCTAGAGGACTAGCGGGAGGAGTGCTCGAGCAGTTCTTC
TRBV5-1	many	TRBJ2-1	NA	CASRDFNEQFF	TGCGCCAGCAGAGACTTCAATGAGCAGTTCTTC
TRBV6-1	many	TRBJ1-1	NA	CASSWDRRGQNTEAFF	TGTGCCAGCAGTTGGGACCGGCGGGGGCAGAACACTGAAGCTTTCTTT
TRBV7-8	many	TRBJ1-2	TRBD1	CASSRAPGTGNYGYTF	TGTGCCAGCAGCCGCGCCCCTGGGACAGGGAACTATGGCTACACCTTC
TRBV6-4	many	TRBJ2-3	TRBD2	CASSERGGTDTQYF	TGTGCCAGCAGTGAGCGGGGGGGCACAGATACGCAGTATTTT
TRBV30	many	TRBJ2-5	NA	CAWSLLGRQETQYF	TGTGCCTGGAGTCTCCTGGGGAGGCAAGAGACCCAGTACTTC
TRBV11-3	many	TRBJ2-4	NA	CASSFRDIQYF	TGTGCCAGCAGTTTCAGGGACATTCAGTACTTC
TRBV2	many	TRBJ1-4	NA	CASRRASTTNEKLFF	TGTGCCAGCCGACGGGCCAGTACAACTAATGAAAAACTGTTTTTT
TRBV19	NA	TRBJ2-1	NA	CASKAGPYYYNEQFF	TGTGCCAGTAAGGCGGGCCCTTACTACTACAATGAGCAGTTCTTC